This T cell receptor (beta chain) stems from a study of cytomegalovirus exposure and HLA in healthy donors. Study-wide results and caveats: Cytomegalovirus-associated status was assigned to fewer than 200 TCR beta chains. About 87% or about 30% of the time was how often most TCR beta V segments were productive, according to an earlier analysis.

Researchers ran the PCR with 60 Vbeta and 13 Jbeta primers. Profiled with immunoSEQ multiplex PCR; TCRdb holds only in-frame clones, not every one. The table includes under 200,000 clones, around 79% detected once. The sample holds a few counts of this clone. No antigen is known for it. The receptor's source is a woman aged 35 to 49 in good health and CMV-seronegative. Input material: PBMCs.

Written as DNA, the CDR3 is TGCAGCGTTGGCGGGGGGGAGGGAGCTCCCTCCTACGAGCAGTACTTC. Translated: CSVGGGEGAPSYEQYF. The chain is built from TRBV29-1 and TRBJ2-5; 9 nucleotides match TRBD2. Matching the DNA end better, TRBJ2-7 makes the J call doubtful. This CDR3 spans 16 amino acids. Germline V CDR1 and CDR2: SQVTM, ANQGSEA.